This T cell receptor (beta chain) was observed in a study of blood T cells in healthy people across ages. Study in general: The template switching approach captured approximately one barcoded beta molecule for every two T cells. Whole-study results and caveats: What prevented conclusive comparison of naive and antigen-experienced cells was that PBMCs were unsorted.

PBMCs were isolated at a quantity of at least 6.5 million per sample. This clonotype was seen many times. The antigen is undetermined. Relative to the germline gene, one junction end is altered; a read error may explain this. This CDR3 is 15 amino acids long. PCR was performed a second time for roughly 7 to 11 cycles using a sample-barcoded 5' primer and a J-beta primer mix. Every cDNA was tagged by a template-switch adaptor with 12 random nucleotides. From the 5' RACE reads, TCRdb called clonotypes with MiXCR, one entry per CDR3 protein. The sample records hundreds of thousands of distinct CDR3 sequences, 58% being singletons.

The sequenced material came from blood. This TCR came from a man aged 60 to 75 in good health. The V call is TRBV12-3 or TRBV12-4, the J call TRBJ2-3; 9 nucleotides line up with TRBD1. In nucleotides, the CDR3 is TGTGCCAGCAAATGGACAGGGGTGATGTCAGATGCGCAGTATTTT. Its translation is CASKWTGVMSDAQYF.